The T cell receptor (beta chain) described here comes from a study of blood T cell repertoires in COVID-19. Germline values: CDR1 MDHEN, CDR2 SYDVKM. This CDR3 is built from 14 residues. V gave up 6 bases and J gave up 0 bases, with 9 bases separating them. Data came from immunoSEQ multiplex PCR; TCRdb stores just in-frame clones and leaves some out. Of approximately 190,000 clones in the sample, more than 70% were seen once. The chain is built from TRBV28 and TRBJ1-5; D may be TRBD1 (5 bases). The specimen sequenced was peripheral blood. This TCR was sampled from a woman in her thirties or forties who had recovered from COVID-19. The CDR3 coding sequence is TGTGCCAGCAGGCGGGGGTATAGCAATCAGCCCCAGCATTTT. This codes for CASRRGYSNQPQHF.